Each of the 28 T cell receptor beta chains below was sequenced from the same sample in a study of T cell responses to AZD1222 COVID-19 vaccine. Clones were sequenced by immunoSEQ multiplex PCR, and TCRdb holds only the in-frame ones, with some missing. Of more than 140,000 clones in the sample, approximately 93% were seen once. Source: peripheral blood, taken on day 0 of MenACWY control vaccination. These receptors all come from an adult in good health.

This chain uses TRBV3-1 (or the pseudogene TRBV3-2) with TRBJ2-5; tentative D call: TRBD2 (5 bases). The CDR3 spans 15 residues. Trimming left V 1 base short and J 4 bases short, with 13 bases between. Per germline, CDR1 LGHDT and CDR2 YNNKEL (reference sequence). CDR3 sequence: CASSQGESGGETQYF. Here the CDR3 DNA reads TGTGCCAGCAGCCAAGGGGAGTCGGGTGGAGAGACCCAGTACTTC.

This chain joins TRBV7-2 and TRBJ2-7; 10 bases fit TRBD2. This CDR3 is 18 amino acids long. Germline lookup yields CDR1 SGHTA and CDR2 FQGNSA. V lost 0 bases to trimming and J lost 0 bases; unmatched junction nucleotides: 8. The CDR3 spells CASSLALAGVQVSYEQYF. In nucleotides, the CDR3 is TGTGCCAGCAGCTTAGCTCTAGCGGGAGTTCAAGTCTCCTACGAGCAGTACTTC.

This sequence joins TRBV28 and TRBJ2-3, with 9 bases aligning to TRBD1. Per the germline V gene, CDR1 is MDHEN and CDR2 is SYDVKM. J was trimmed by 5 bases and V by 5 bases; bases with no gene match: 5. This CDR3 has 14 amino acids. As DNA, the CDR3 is TGTGCCAGCAGTCTTCGACAGGGGGGAGATACGCAGTATTTT. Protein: CASSLRQGGDTQYF.

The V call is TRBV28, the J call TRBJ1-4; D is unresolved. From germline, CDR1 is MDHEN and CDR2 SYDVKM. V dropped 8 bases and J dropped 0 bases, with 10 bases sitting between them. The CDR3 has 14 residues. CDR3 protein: CASGRGATNEKLFF. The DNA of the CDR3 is TGTGCCAGCGGTCGGGGAGCAACTAATGAAAAACTGTTTTTT.

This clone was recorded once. CDR3 nucleotide sequence: TGTGCCAGCAGCGTAGACGGTGGGGGGCTGAGGGAGCAGTACTTC. It yields the protein CASSVDGGGLREQYF. The chain joins TRBV9 to TRBJ2-7; D might be TRBD1 or TRBD2, each matching 6 bases. Germline V gene sequence: CDR1 SGDLS, CDR2 YYNGEE. The CDR3 runs to 15 residues. V dropped 0 bases and J dropped 7 bases, with 17 bases sitting between them.

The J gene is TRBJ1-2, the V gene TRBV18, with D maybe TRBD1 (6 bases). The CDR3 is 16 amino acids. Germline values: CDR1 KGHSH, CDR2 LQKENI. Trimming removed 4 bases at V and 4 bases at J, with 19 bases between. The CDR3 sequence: CASSQTTGTRVYGYTF. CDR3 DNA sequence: TGTGCCAGCTCACAAACGACCGGGACAAGGGTCTATGGCTACACCTTC.

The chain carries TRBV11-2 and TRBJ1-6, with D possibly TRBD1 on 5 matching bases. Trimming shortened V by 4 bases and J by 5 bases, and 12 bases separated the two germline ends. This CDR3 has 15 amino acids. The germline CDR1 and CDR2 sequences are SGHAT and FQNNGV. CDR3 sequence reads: CASSSTGRHNSPLHF. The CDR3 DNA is TGTGCCAGCAGCTCCACGGGACGGCATAATTCACCCCTCCACTTT.

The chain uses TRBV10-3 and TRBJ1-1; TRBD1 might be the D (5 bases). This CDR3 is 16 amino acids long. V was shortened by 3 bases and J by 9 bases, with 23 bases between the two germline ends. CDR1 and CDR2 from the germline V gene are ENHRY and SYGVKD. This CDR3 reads CAISDLGVERRGKAFF. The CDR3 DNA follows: TGTGCCATCAGTGATCTGGGGGTCGAACGACGAGGGAAAGCTTTCTTT.

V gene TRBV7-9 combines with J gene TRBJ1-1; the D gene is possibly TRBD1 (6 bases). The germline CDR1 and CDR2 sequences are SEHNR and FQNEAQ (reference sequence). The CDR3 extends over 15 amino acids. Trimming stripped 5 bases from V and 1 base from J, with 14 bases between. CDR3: CASSPIQGPNTEAFF. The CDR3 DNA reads TGTGCCAGCAGCCCGATACAGGGACCGAACACTGAAGCTTTCTTT.

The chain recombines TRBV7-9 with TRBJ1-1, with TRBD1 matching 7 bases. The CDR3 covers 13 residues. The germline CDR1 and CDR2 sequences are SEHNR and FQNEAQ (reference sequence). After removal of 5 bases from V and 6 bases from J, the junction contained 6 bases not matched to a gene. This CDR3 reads CASSRQGGAEAFF. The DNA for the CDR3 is TGTGCCAGCAGCCGACAGGGTGGTGCTGAAGCTTTCTTT.

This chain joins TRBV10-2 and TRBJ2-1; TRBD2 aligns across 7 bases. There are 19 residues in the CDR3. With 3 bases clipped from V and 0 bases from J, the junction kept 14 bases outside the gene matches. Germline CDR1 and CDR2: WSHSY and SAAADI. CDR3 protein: CASSDGSGRLLSSYNEQFF. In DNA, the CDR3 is TGCGCCAGCAGTGATGGTAGCGGGCGACTCCTAAGCTCCTACAATGAGCAGTTCTTC.

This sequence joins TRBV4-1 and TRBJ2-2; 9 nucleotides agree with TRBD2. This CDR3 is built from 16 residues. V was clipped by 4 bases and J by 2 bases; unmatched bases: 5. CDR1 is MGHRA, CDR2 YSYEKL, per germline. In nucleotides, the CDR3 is TGCGCCAGCAGCCGCGGGAGGGCCACTAACACCGGGGAGCTGTTTTTT. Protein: CASSRGRATNTGELFF.

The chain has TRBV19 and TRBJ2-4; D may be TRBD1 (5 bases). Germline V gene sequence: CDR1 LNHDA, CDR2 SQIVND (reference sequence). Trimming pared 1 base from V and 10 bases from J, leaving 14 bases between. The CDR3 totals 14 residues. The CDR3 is CASSIGGAPGIQYF. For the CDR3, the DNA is TGTGCCAGTAGTATAGGTGGGGCCCCCGGGATTCAGTACTTC.

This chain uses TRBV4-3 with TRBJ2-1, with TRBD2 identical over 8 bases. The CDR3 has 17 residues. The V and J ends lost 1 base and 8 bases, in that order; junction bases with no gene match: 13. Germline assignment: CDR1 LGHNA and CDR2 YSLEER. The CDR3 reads CASSQGPAGVKSDEQFF. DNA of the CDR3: TGCGCCAGCAGCCAAGGTCCAGCGGGGGTTAAAAGCGATGAGCAGTTCTTC.

CDR3 bases: TGTGCCAGCCAAGGGACTAGCGGAAATTTCTACGAGCAGTACTTC. Amino acid sequence: CASQGTSGNFYEQYF. The chain recombines TRBV28 with TRBJ2-7, with TRBD2 matching over 11 bases. The germline V gene has CDR1 MDHEN and CDR2 SYDVKM. The CDR3 extends over 15 amino acids. The junction had 9 bases not matched to a gene; V was cut back by 8 bases and J by 3 bases.

CDR3 residues: CASRAAGAEGEQYF. The CDR3 bases are TGTGCCAGCAGGGCGGCGGGGGCCGAAGGCGAGCAGTACTTC. The gene calls are TRBV7-3 and TRBJ2-7; maybe TRBD2 (7 bases). The CDR3 loop spans 14 amino acids. CDR1 is SGHTA and CDR2 is FQGTGA in the germline V gene. V dropped 6 bases and J dropped 6 bases, with 18 bases sitting between them.

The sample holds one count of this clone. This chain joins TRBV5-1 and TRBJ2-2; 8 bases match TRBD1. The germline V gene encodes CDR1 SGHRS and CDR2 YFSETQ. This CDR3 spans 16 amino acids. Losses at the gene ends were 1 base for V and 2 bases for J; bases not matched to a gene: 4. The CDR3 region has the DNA TGCGCCAGCAGCTTGATGGGGACAGGCAACACCGGGGAGCTGTTTTTT. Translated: CASSLMGTGNTGELFF.

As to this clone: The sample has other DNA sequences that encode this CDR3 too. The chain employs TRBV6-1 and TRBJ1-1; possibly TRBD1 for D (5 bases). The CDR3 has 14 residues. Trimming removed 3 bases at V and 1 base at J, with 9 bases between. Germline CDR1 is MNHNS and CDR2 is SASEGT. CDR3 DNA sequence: TGTGCCAGCAGTGAGCAGGGAGGGAACACTGAAGCTTTCTTT. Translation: CASSEQGGNTEAFF.

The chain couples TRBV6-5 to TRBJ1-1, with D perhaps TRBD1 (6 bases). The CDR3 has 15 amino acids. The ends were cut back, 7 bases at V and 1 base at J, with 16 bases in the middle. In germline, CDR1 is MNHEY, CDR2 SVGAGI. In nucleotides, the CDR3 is TGTGCCAGCACCGAGGGGGTAATCGAGAACACTGAAGCTTTCTTT. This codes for CASTEGVIENTEAFF.

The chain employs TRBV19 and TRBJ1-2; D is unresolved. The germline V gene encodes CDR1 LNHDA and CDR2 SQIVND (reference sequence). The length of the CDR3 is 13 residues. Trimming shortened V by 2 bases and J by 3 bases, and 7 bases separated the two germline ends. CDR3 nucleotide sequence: TGTGCCAGTAGTATAAAGGGCGACTATGGCTACACCTTC. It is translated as CASSIKGDYGYTF.

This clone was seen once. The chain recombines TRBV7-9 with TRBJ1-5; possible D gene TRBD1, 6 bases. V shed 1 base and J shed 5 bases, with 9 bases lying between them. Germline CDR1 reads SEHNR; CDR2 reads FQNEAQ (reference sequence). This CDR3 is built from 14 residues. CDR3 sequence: CASSLDGGDQPQHF. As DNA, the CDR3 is TGTGCCAGCAGCTTAGACGGGGGCGATCAGCCCCAGCATTTT.

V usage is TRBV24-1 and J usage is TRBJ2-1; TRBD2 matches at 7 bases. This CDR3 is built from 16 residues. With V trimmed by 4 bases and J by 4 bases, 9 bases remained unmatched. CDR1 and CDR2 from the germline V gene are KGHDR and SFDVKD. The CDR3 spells CATSDPRGGTYNEQFF. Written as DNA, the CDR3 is TGTGCCACCAGTGACCCGCGGGGAGGGACTTACAATGAGCAGTTCTTC.

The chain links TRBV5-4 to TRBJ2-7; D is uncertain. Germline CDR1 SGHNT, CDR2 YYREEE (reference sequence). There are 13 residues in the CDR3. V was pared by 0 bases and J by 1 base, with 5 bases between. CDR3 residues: CASSLDFSYEQYF. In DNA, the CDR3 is TGTGCCAGCAGCTTGGATTTTTCCTACGAGCAGTACTTC. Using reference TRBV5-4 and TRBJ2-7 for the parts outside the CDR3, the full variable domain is ETGVTQSPTHLIKTRGQQVTLRCSSQSGHNTVSWYQQALGQGPQFIFQYYREEENGRGNFPPRFSGLQFPNYSSELNVNALELDDSALYLCASSLDFSYEQYFGPGTRLTVT.

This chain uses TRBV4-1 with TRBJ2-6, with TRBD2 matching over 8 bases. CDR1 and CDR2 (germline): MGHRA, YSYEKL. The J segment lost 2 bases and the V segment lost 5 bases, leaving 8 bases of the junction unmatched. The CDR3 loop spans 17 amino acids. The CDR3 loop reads CASSDGLAKTGANVLTF. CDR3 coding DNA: TGCGCCAGCAGCGACGGACTAGCTAAGACTGGGGCCAACGTCCTGACTTTC.

CDR3 in amino acids: CASSRRGPERGYEQYF. The CDR3 DNA follows: TGTGCCAGTAGCCGCAGGGGCCCCGAGAGGGGCTACGAGCAGTACTTC. The rearrangement joins TRBV19 to TRBJ2-7; perhaps TRBD1 as D (6 bases). The CDR3 is 16 residues long. The germline V and J ends were trimmed by 6 bases and 3 bases, with 21 bases remaining between them. Looked up from germline, CDR1 is LNHDA and CDR2 is SQIVND (reference sequence). The full variable domain, its missing parts supplied by reference TRBV19 and TRBJ2-7, is DGGITQSPKYLFRKEGQNVTLSCEQNLNHDAMYWYRQDPGQGLRLIYYSQIVNDFQKGDIAEGYSVSREKKESFPLTVTSAQKNPTAFYLCASSRRGPERGYEQYFGPGTRLTVT.

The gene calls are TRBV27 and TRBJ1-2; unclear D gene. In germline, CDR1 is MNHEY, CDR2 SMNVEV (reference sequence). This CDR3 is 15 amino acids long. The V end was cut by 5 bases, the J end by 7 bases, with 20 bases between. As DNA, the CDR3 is TGTGCCAGCAGTCCGGACCCTGACGGGTGGGGTGGCTACACCTTC. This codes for CASSPDPDGWGGYTF.

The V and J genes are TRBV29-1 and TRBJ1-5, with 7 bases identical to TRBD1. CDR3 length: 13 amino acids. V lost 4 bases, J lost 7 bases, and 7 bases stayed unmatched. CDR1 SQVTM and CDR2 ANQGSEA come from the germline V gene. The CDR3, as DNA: TGCAGCGTTGTCACAGGGGAAGGGCAGCCCCAGCATTTT. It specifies CSVVTGEGQPQHF.

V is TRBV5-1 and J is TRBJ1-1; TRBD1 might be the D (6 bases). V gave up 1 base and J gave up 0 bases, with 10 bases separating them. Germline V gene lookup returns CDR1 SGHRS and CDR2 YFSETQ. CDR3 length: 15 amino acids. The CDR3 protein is CASSLRTAMNTEAFF. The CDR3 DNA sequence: TGCGCCAGCAGCTTGAGGACAGCCATGAACACTGAAGCTTTCTTT.